This T cell receptor (beta chain) emerged from a study of technical replicates of blood from several donors. TCRdb's copy holds only in-frame clones and misses some; the assay was immunoSEQ multiplex PCR. The sample carries nearly 90,000 clones, over 90% recorded once. J gave up 4 bases and V 2 bases, and 4 bases lay outside the gene matches. Germline assignment: CDR1 SGDLS and CDR2 YYNGEE. The length of the CDR3 is 15 residues. The source is a human donor in good health. The rearrangement joins TRBV9 to TRBJ2-3; TRBD2 matches at 10 bases. Sample: T cells isolated from PBMCs. CDR3 loop: CASSVSSGRADTQYF. CDR3 nucleotide sequence: TGTGCCAGCAGCGTTTCCAGCGGGAGGGCAGATACGCAGTATTTT. The whole variable domain, filled in from reference TRBV9 and TRBJ2-3, reads DSGVTQTPKHLITATGQRVTLRCSPRSGDLSVYWYQQSLDQGLQFLIQYYNGEERAKGNILERFSAQQFPDLHSELNLSSLELGDSALYFCASSVSSGRADTQYFGPGTRLTVL.